This T cell receptor (beta chain) was recorded in a study of CDR3 diversity in severe acne. This clonotype was counted at least ten times. This sequence may be a read error, since a much larger clone differs from it by one base. The CDR3 is 12 amino acids. Trimming took 3 bases from V and 10 from J; bases not matched to a gene: 8. Germline V gene data show CDR1 as DFQATT and CDR2 as SNEGSKA (reference sequence). TCRdb reprocessed the PCR reads with MiXCR, giving one entry per CDR3 protein. This table holds 84,000 or so distinct CDR3 sequences, about 52% found once. The material sequenced was blood. The TCR sequence derives from a male donor in good health, serving as a control. The chain uses TRBV20-1 and TRBJ2-7, with 8 bases aligning to TRBD1. CDR3 amino acids: CSASQQGGDQYF. The CDR3, as DNA: TGCAGTGCTAGTCAACAGGGGGGCGACCAGTACTTC.